This passage covers 16 T cell receptor beta chains from one sample sequenced in a study of T cell clusters in autoimmune cytopenias. TRB amplification used roughly 250 ng of peripheral blood genomic DNA. Multiplex touch-down PCR amplified TRB using TRB-A and TRB-B pools in one tube. TCRdb derives one entry per CDR3 protein from the multiplex PCR reads, leaving out DNA. The sample has several thousand distinct CDR3 sequences. The sequencing input was peripheral blood. The receptor set was obtained from a human donor with an autoimmune cytopenia or autoimmune hepatitis (not recorded which).

The J gene is TRBJ1-3, the V gene TRBV6-6; the TCRdb D gene call, TRBD1, has no DNA to confirm it. The germline CDR1 and CDR2 sequences are MNHNY and SVGAGI (reference sequence). This CDR3 has 11 amino acids. The chain's CDR3 is CATGDRNTIYF.

V and J are TRBV12-3 or TRBV12-4 and TRBJ1-1. CDR3 length: 15 residues. CDR3 residues: CASTHSMVTNTEAFF.

J is TRBJ2-1 and V is TRBV29-1; no DNA is available, so the TRBD2 call from TCRdb remains unchecked. The CDR3 covers 15 residues. Germline lookup yields CDR1 SQVTM and CDR2 ANQGSEA. Here the CDR3 reads CSVVVAGGPRGEQFF.

The rearrangement links TRBV19 to TRBJ1-1. CDR1 and CDR2 (germline): LNHDA, SQIVND (reference sequence). CDR3 length: 17 amino acids. The CDR3: CASSIDDLSITNTEAFF.

This rearrangement joins TRBV5-6 to TRBJ2-7; the D call from TCRdb, TRBD2, cannot be confirmed without DNA. This CDR3 has 14 residues. Per germline, CDR1 SGHDT and CDR2 YYEEEE. CDR3 residues: CASSHLAGNVQQYF.

This sequence joins TRBV7-6 and TRBJ1-5; as DNA is missing, the TRBD1 call by TCRdb cannot be tested. This CDR3 contains 15 residues. Germline V gene sequence: CDR1 SGHVS, CDR2 FNYEAQ. The CDR3 spells CASSRTSGLNQPQHF.

This clonotype is classed as medium-sized (0.01 to 0.1%) by frequency. The chain links TRBV19 to TRBJ1-3. Germline loops: CDR1 LNHDA, CDR2 SQIVND (reference sequence). The CDR3 contains 13 residues. CDR3 protein: CASRADPGNTIYF.

This chain connects TRBV28 to TRBJ1-1. Germline assignment: CDR1 MDHEN and CDR2 SYDVKM. This CDR3 contains 15 residues. CDR3 sequence reads: CASSFLVRLNTEAFF.

Here the CDR3 reads CSARDQGGTYNEQFF. The chain links TRBV20-1 to TRBJ2-1; TCRdb names TRBD1, which stays unverified in the absence of DNA. In germline, CDR1 is DFQATT, CDR2 SNEGSKA (reference sequence). CDR3 length equals 15 residues.

The V call is TRBV7-6, the J call TRBJ1-2; TCRdb's D call of TRBD1 is untestable without DNA. The CDR3 consists of 15 residues. Germline V CDR1 and CDR2: SGHVS, FNYEAQ. The CDR3: CASSLGSGGRYGYTF.

V is TRBV7-2 and J is TRBJ1-1; TCRdb picks TRBD1, but there is no DNA to check that call. The CDR3 is 16 amino acids. The germline V gene has CDR1 SGHTA and CDR2 FQGNSA. CDR3 amino acids: CASSLARIGVNTEAFF.

This clonotype registers medium-sized by frequency. This CDR3 is CASSYVPLDWSSYNEQFF. This rearrangement joins TRBV6-6 to TRBJ2-1; the D call from TCRdb, TRBD1, cannot be confirmed without DNA. The V gene's germline CDR1 is MNHNY and CDR2 SVGAGI (reference sequence). The CDR3 extends over 18 amino acids.

The gene calls are TRBV24-1 and TRBJ2-1; TCRdb's assignment of TRBD2 cannot be checked, as there is no DNA. Per germline, CDR1 KGHDR and CDR2 SFDVKD. The CDR3 totals 16 residues. The CDR3 loop reads CATSDFSGGNNNEQFF.

This clonotype is deemed medium-sized (0.01 to 0.1%) by its frequency. This sequence joins TRBV6-1 and TRBJ2-6. The CDR3 runs to 14 residues. Germline loops: CDR1 MNHNS, CDR2 SASEGT. This CDR3 reads CASSELAGANVLTF.

This chain uses TRBV12-3 or TRBV12-4 with TRBJ2-5; TCRdb gives TRBD2 as the D gene, but with no DNA this cannot be confirmed. The CDR3 length is 14 residues. The chain's CDR3 is CASTASGGQETQYF.

This rearrangement joins TRBV5-6 to TRBJ1-2. CDR1 and CDR2 (germline): SGHDT, YYEEEE. The CDR3 is 16 amino acids. CDR3 sequence reads: CASSLVWREPYYGYTF. Full variable domain (remainder filled in from reference TRBV5-6 and TRBJ1-2): DAGVTQSPTHLIKTRGQQVTLRCSPKSGHDTVSWYQQALGQGPQFIFQYYEEEERQRGNFPDRFSGHQFPNYSSELNVNALLLGDSALYLCASSLVWREPYYGYTFGSGTRLTVV.